This T cell receptor beta chain was retrieved from a study of spatial heterogeneity in lung cancer. Study-level information: The donor population consisted of 72 patients with untreated, early-stage non-small cell lung cancer. The study sequenced follow-up PBMC samples when they were available, at a median of around 2 years after resection.

This CDR3 is 16 amino acids long. Germline lookup yields CDR1 SGHAT and CDR2 FQNNGV. V dropped 3 bases and J dropped 4; count of bases not matched to a gene: 5. Time point: blood at routine non-recurrence follow-up after resection. Using its own MiXCR run on the 5' RACE reads, TCRdb lists one record per CDR3 protein. The sample lists 39,000 or so distinct CDR3 sequences; about 10% were seen once. This clonotype is labeled as medium-sized. The starting material was PBMCs, obtained at follow-up. This sequence was found in a female donor with early-stage non-small cell lung cancer. The genes are TRBV11-2 and TRBJ2-6, with 8 nucleotides matching TRBD1. The CDR3 is CASSLIRGRGANVLTF. The CDR3 DNA is TGTGCCAGCAGCTTGATCAGGGGGCGCGGGGCCAACGTCCTGACTTTC.